The clone carrying this T cell receptor beta chain was counted between two and nine times. Its antigen remains unidentified. The data stem from a study of blood T cells in healthy people across ages. Study overall: About one barcoded TCR beta cDNA was captured per two T cells. Study-level results: There were more naive CD4+ cells and higher diversity in long-lived donors than in aged donors.

Healthy individuals of Caucasian origin from Russia, aged about 6 to 100, served as donors. The study isolated at least 6 million PBMCs from each sample. The germline V and J ends were trimmed by 1 base and 0 bases, with 9 bases remaining between them. The germline V gene encodes CDR1 LGHDT and CDR2 YNNKEL (reference sequence). The CDR3 is 16 residues long. The authors ran a second PCR of 7 to 11 cycles using a sample-barcoded 5' primer and a J-beta primer mix. MiXCR, run by TCRdb on the 5' RACE reads, gives a single entry per CDR3 protein. The sample lists fewer than 2 million distinct CDR3 sequences, roughly two fifths occurring once.

The sequenced material came from blood. The rearrangement links TRBV3-1 to TRBJ1-4, with unresolved D. The sequence came from a human donor in good health. The CDR3 bases are TGTGCCAGCAGCCAAGTAATTGGTGCAACTAATGAAAAACTGTTTTTT. This sequence encodes CASSQVIGATNEKLFF.